Each of the 28 T cell receptor beta chains below was sequenced from the same sample in a study of blood T cell repertoires in COVID-19. Clones were sequenced by immunoSEQ multiplex PCR, and TCRdb holds only the in-frame ones, with some missing. This table has 300,000 to 400,000 clones, 70% to 90% appearing once. The sequencing sample was made of peripheral blood. The origin of the receptors is a woman under 40 with COVID-19, enrolled during active disease.

The V call is TRBV3-1 (or the pseudogene TRBV3-2), the J call TRBJ2-5; D may be TRBD1 (5 bases). V was shortened by 2 bases and J by 3 bases, with 10 bases between the two germline ends. The CDR3 has 14 amino acids. Germline V lookup: CDR1 LGHDT, CDR2 YNNKEL (reference sequence). The CDR3 spells CASSQTIREETQYF. The CDR3, as DNA: TGTGCCAGCAGCCAAACGATCAGGGAAGAGACCCAGTACTTC.

This chain uses TRBV25-1 with TRBJ2-5; the D gene is possibly TRBD1 (6 bases). There are 16 residues in the CDR3. CDR1 and CDR2 (germline): MGHDK, SYGVNS. The germline V and J ends were trimmed by 3 bases and 2 bases, with 16 bases remaining between them. The CDR3 DNA reads TGTGCCAGCAGTGACACAGGGCGAGGGGCACAAGAGACCCAGTACTTC. This gives the protein CASSDTGRGAQETQYF.

The gene calls are TRBV7-4 and TRBJ1-6, with a possible D match to TRBD1 (6 bases). V shed 0 bases and J shed 0 bases, with 12 bases lying between them. The CDR3 runs to 18 residues. Germline V CDR1 and CDR2: SGHVT, SQSDAQ. The CDR3 region has the DNA TGTGCCAGCAGCTTAGCCCCGGGACATAGCTCCTATAATTCACCCCTCCACTTT. Its protein product is CASSLAPGHSSYNSPLHF.

The J gene is TRBJ2-7, the V gene TRBV27; D possibly corresponds to TRBD1 (6 bases). V was pared by 6 bases and J by 2 bases, with 20 bases between. The CDR3 is made up of 16 amino acids. In germline, CDR1 is MNHEY, CDR2 SMNVEV (reference sequence). CDR3 DNA: TGTGCCAGCAGCCGCACATCCGCAAACAGGGCCTACGAGCAGTACTTC. Its translation is CASSRTSANRAYEQYF.

This chain connects TRBV12-5 to TRBJ2-3; possibly TRBD1 for D (5 bases). The ends were cut back, 1 base at V and 9 bases at J, with 8 bases in the middle. The germline CDR1 and CDR2 sequences are LGHNT and FRNRAP. The CDR3 length is 12 residues. CDR3 sequence reads: CASGLEGETQYF. The DNA for the CDR3 is TGTGCTAGTGGTTTGGAAGGGGAAACGCAGTATTTT.

The chain has TRBV11-2 and TRBJ1-3; TRBD1 is a possible D gene (6 bases). Trimming shortened V by 5 bases and J by 3 bases, and 11 bases separated the two germline ends. The CDR3 loop spans 14 amino acids. Germline CDR1 and CDR2: SGHAT and FQNNGV. CDR3 bases: TGTGCCAGCAGCCCCGGGACAATTGGAAACACCATATATTTT. Its translation: CASSPGTIGNTIYF. Full variable domain (outside the CDR3, taken from reference TRBV11-2 and TRBJ1-3): EAGVAQSPRYKIIEKRQSVAFWCNPISGHATLYWYQQILGQGPKLLIQFQNNGVVDDSQLPKDRFSAERLKGVDSTLKIQPAKLEDSAVYLCASSPGTIGNTIYFGEGSWLTVV.

The chain employs TRBV5-1 and TRBJ1-2; no clear D. The CDR3 has 16 amino acids. Trimming took 0 bases from V and 11 from J, leaving 23 bases between them. Germline assignment: CDR1 SGHRS and CDR2 YFSETQ. CDR3 amino acids: CASSLDQTLPSTGYTF. Here the CDR3 DNA reads TGCGCCAGCAGCTTGGATCAAACATTACCATCCACGGGGTACACCTTC.

The V call is TRBV28, the J call TRBJ1-4; D ambiguous. Germline CDR1 is MDHEN and CDR2 is SYDVKM. V lost 5 bases to trimming and J lost 5 bases, with 12 bases between them. The CDR3 length is 14 residues. The CDR3 bases are TGTGCCAGCAGTGGAACAGTGGGCAATGAAAAACTGTTTTTT. Protein sequence: CASSGTVGNEKLFF.

The chain links TRBV3-1 (or the pseudogene TRBV3-2) to TRBJ2-1; maybe TRBD2 (6 bases). The germline V gene has CDR1 LGHDT and CDR2 YNNKEL (reference sequence). Trimming left V 2 bases short and J 7 bases short, with 15 bases between. There are 15 residues in the CDR3. CDR3 nucleotides: TGTGCCAGCAGCCAAAGGGGACTGCCAGGGAATGAGCAGTTCTTC. This sequence encodes CASSQRGLPGNEQFF.

This clone showed up just once. The chain joins TRBV10-3 to TRBJ1-1; weak D call: TRBD1 (6 bases). CDR3 size: 18 residues. Germline V CDR1 and CDR2: ENHRY, SYGVKD. V lost 2 bases and J lost 1, with 20 bases in between. The CDR3 loop is CAISETGDQGRANTEAFF. DNA of the CDR3: TGTGCCATCAGTGAGACGGGGGACCAGGGGAGGGCGAACACTGAAGCTTTCTTT.

The chain combines TRBV25-1 with TRBJ2-7; 7 positions match TRBD1. The V segment lost 5 bases and the J segment 0 bases; nucleotides outside the gene matches: 13. Germline V gene lookup returns CDR1 MGHDK and CDR2 SYGVNS. CDR3 length equals 17 residues. CDR3 in amino acids: CASSSILGQVNSYEQYF. CDR3 coding DNA: TGTGCCAGCAGTTCCATCCTTGGACAGGTAAACTCCTACGAGCAGTACTTC.

The V gene is TRBV11-3, the J gene TRBJ2-1, with 7 bases identical to TRBD2. The CDR3 sequence is 17 residues long. The germline V gene encodes CDR1 SGHNT and CDR2 YENEEA. J was trimmed by 5 bases and V by 5 bases; bases with no gene match: 15. The CDR3: CASSPGGSGSLNNEQFF. CDR3 in DNA: TGTGCCAGCAGCCCCGGGGGTAGCGGGTCCCTCAACAATGAGCAGTTCTTC.

V usage is TRBV29-1 and J usage is TRBJ2-5, with TRBD1 as a possible D gene (6 bases). The ends were cut back, 3 bases at V and 5 bases at J, with 13 bases in the middle. The CDR3 sequence is 13 residues long. In germline, CDR1 is SQVTM, CDR2 ANQGSEA. The CDR3 DNA is TGCAGCGTTGAGGTCAGGGGAAGGGAGACCCAGTACTTC. It codes for CSVEVRGRETQYF.

The rearrangement uses TRBV6-2 or TRBV6-3 and TRBJ1-2; 7 bases match TRBD1. The ends lost 1 base at V and 2 bases at J; junction bases unmatched: 1. Per germline, CDR1 MNHEY and CDR2 SVGEGT. The CDR3 runs to 14 residues. The chain's CDR3 is CASSYWDSNYGYTF. DNA for the CDR3: TGTGCCAGCAGTTACTGGGACAGCAACTATGGCTACACCTTC.

This CDR3 reads CASTAGDQPQHF. DNA for the CDR3: TGTGCCAGCACCGCAGGGGATCAGCCCCAGCATTTT. The chain uses TRBV7-9 and TRBJ1-5; D is perhaps TRBD1 (6 bases). CDR1 SEHNR and CDR2 FQNEAQ come from the germline V gene (reference sequence). The CDR3 has 12 residues. Trimming cost V 7 bases and J 5 bases, with 9 bases left between them.

The chain couples TRBV27 to TRBJ2-1; D might be TRBD2 (5 bases). Germline V gene lookup returns CDR1 MNHEY and CDR2 SMNVEV (reference sequence). V gave up 5 bases and J gave up 4 bases, with 12 bases separating them. This CDR3 spans 14 amino acids. As DNA, the CDR3 is TGTGCCAGCAGTCGGGGTCTAGCATACAATGAGCAGTTCTTC. This codes for CASSRGLAYNEQFF.

This chain links TRBV6-6 with TRBJ2-3; 12 bases map to TRBD2. V shed 7 bases, J shed 2 bases, and the junction held 4 bases outside the gene matches. Germline V lookup: CDR1 MNHNY, CDR2 SVGAGI (reference sequence). The CDR3 length is 15 residues. The chain's CDR3 is CASKRTSGTTDTQYF. The CDR3 coding sequence is TGTGCCAGCAAAAGGACTAGCGGGACCACAGATACGCAGTATTTT.

This chain connects TRBV25-1 to TRBJ2-3; possibly TRBD2 for D (6 bases). The CDR3 is 14 residues long. Deletions cut 7 bases from V and 1 base from J, with 12 bases between. Germline CDR1 and CDR2: MGHDK and SYGVNS. CDR3 sequence: CASTTEGGTDTQYF. The DNA of the CDR3 is TGTGCCAGCACCACGGAGGGAGGCACAGATACGCAGTATTTT.

V usage is TRBV5-1 and J usage is TRBJ2-5, with 7 bases fitting TRBD1. The CDR3 is 13 amino acids. With V trimmed by 4 bases and J by 5 bases, 5 bases remained unmatched. The germline gives CDR1 SGHRS, CDR2 YFSETQ. The CDR3 is CASSPDRDETQYF. In DNA form, the CDR3 reads TGCGCCAGCAGCCCTGACAGGGATGAGACCCAGTACTTC.

This chain uses TRBV7-6 with TRBJ1-1; D gene uncertain. The V gene's germline CDR1 is SGHVS and CDR2 FNYEAQ. The CDR3 spans 14 residues. V was trimmed by 5 bases and J by 1 base, leaving 11 bases between them. The CDR3 reads CASSAAGGNTEAFF. Here the CDR3 DNA reads TGTGCCAGCAGCGCAGCAGGAGGGAACACTGAAGCTTTCTTT.

The chain links TRBV5-8 to TRBJ1-6, with 7 bases lining up with TRBD1. The CDR3 length is 14 residues. Germline lookup yields CDR1 SGHTS and CDR2 YDEGEE. Trimming cost V 1 base and J 7 bases; bases outside gene matches: 2. The CDR3 DNA sequence: TGTGCCAGCAGCTTGTGGGACAGCAATTCACCCCTCCACTTT. Translating gives CASSLWDSNSPLHF. The entire variable domain, with the rest obtained from reference TRBV5-8 and TRBJ1-6, is as follows: EAGVTQSPTHLIKTRGQQATLRCSPISGHTSVYWYQQALGLGLQFLLWYDEGEERNRGNFPPRFSGRQFPNYSSELNVNALELEDSALYLCASSLWDSNSPLHFGNGTRLTVT.

The chain joins TRBV19 to TRBJ1-5; 8 bases agree with TRBD1. From germline, CDR1 is LNHDA and CDR2 SQIVND (reference sequence). J lost 6 bases, V lost 3 bases, and 4 bases had no gene match. The CDR3 runs 14 residues. The CDR3 DNA is TGTGCCAGTAGTATGGGGACAGGTGGTCAGCCCCAGCATTTT. Amino acid sequence: CASSMGTGGQPQHF.

This clone showed up just once. V is TRBV19 and J is TRBJ2-7; maybe TRBD1 (5 bases). Trimming pared 5 bases from V and 3 bases from J, leaving 14 bases between. Germline V lookup: CDR1 LNHDA, CDR2 SQIVND (reference sequence). This CDR3 has 14 residues. CDR3 sequence: CASSPQGQGYEQYF. The CDR3 DNA is TGTGCCAGTAGTCCCCAAGGTCAGGGCTACGAGCAGTACTTC.

This chain links TRBV18 with TRBJ1-3; 7 nucleotides align to TRBD1. V dropped 0 bases and J dropped 5; count of bases not matched to a gene: 13. The CDR3 length is 18 residues. Germline V gene data show CDR1 as KGHSH and CDR2 as LQKENI. In nucleotides, the CDR3 is TGTGCCAGCTCACCACCGAGACAGGGAGTTCAAGTCCGAAACACCATATATTTT. Its translation is CASSPPRQGVQVRNTIYF.

This rearrangement joins TRBV7-2 to TRBJ2-7, with 9 positions matching TRBD2. With 3 bases clipped from V and 0 bases from J, the junction kept 9 bases outside the gene matches. The CDR3 loop spans 17 amino acids. Germline CDR1 reads SGHTA; CDR2 reads FQGNSA. CDR3 region: CASSFSGGGASSYEQYF. CDR3 in DNA: TGTGCCAGCAGCTTCTCCGGCGGGGGGGCGTCCTCCTACGAGCAGTACTTC.

The chain links TRBV5-8 to TRBJ2-7; 11 nucleotides line up with TRBD1. Germline CDR1 SGHTS, CDR2 YDEGEE. With 0 bases clipped from V and 3 bases from J, the junction kept 2 bases outside the gene matches. The CDR3 runs to 15 residues. This CDR3 reads CASSLGGTGGYEQYF. The CDR3, as DNA: TGTGCCAGCAGCTTGGGGGGGACAGGGGGCTACGAGCAGTACTTC.

This clone has just one count. J is TRBJ2-1 and V is TRBV7-8; 8 positions match TRBD2. The CDR3 has 13 residues. Germline lookup yields CDR1 SGHVS and CDR2 FQNEAQ. The V segment lost 5 bases and the J segment 8 bases; nucleotides outside the gene matches: 5. As DNA, the CDR3 is TGTGCCAGCAGCCCCCGGCGGGGGGATGAGCAGTTCTTC. Translation: CASSPRRGDEQFF.

The J gene is TRBJ2-5, the V gene TRBV7-9; a possible D gene is TRBD1 (5 bases). V dropped 5 bases and J dropped 5 bases, with 18 bases sitting between them. CDR1 is SEHNR, CDR2 FQNEAQ, per germline (reference sequence). This CDR3 comprises 15 residues. In DNA, the CDR3 is TGTGCCAGCAGCGCCTGGACAAGGTCGTATGAGACCCAGTACTTC. It codes for CASSAWTRSYETQYF.